This T cell receptor (beta chain) was obtained from a study of blood T cell repertoires in COVID-19. Overall study context: COVID-19 samples from acute and convalescent phases originated in the United States, Italy and Spain. In each case, the material was cDNA or gDNA derived from T cells, B-cell-depleted T cells, or PBMCs.

V was shortened by 0 bases and J by 5 bases, with 16 bases between the two germline ends. The CDR3 covers 17 residues. In germline, CDR1 is LGHDT, CDR2 YNNKEL (reference sequence). In the study's own analysis: Using reference gene primer amplification, nucleated cell counts were estimated. The data were produced by immunoSEQ multiplex PCR, yet TCRdb's version contains in-frame clones alone and is incomplete. D and trimming come from the DNA, and the V and J calls and clone size come from that table. The table shows about 160,000 clones, with 90% occurring only once. Sequences were obtained from peripheral blood. This receptor was identified in a man aged 55 to 70 with active or convalescent COVID-19. J is TRBJ2-2 and V is TRBV3-1 (or the pseudogene TRBV3-2), with D uncertain. The CDR3 loop reads CASSQDSSVFRTGELFF. For the CDR3, the DNA is TGTGCCAGCAGCCAAGACTCAAGCGTCTTTAGGACCGGGGAGCTGTTTTTT.